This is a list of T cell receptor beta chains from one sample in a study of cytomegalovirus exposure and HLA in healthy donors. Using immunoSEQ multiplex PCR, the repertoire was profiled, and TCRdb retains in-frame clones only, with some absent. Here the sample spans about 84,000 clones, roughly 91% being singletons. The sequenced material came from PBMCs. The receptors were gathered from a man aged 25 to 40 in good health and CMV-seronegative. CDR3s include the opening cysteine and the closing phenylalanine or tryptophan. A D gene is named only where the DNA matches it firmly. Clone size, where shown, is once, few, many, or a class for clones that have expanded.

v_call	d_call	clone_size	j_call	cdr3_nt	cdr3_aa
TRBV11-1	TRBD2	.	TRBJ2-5	TGTGCCAGCAGCTCACCGCCGGGACTAGCGGGGGCCCAGTACTTC	CASSSPPGLAGAQYF
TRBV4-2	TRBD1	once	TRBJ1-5	TGTGCCAGCAGCCAAGAGGGGACAGGGGGTGAGCCCCAGCATTTT	CASSQEGTGGEPQHF
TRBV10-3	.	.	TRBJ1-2	TGTGCCATCAGTGACACGGCCCTAACGACAGGAAACTATGGCTACACCTTC	CAISDTALTTGNYGYTF
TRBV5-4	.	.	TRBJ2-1	TGTGCCAGCAGCTTGGGGGCCAATGAGCAGTTCTTC	CASSLGANEQFF
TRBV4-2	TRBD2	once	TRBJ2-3	TGTGCCAGCAGCCGCTCCCTAGCGGGGGGTACAGATACGCAGTATTTT	CASSRSLAGGTDTQYF
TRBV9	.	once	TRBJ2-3	TGTGCCAGCAGCCCTGGACAGAGCACAGATACGCAGTATTTT	CASSPGQSTDTQYF
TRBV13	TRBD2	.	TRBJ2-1	TGTGCCAGCAGCTCGAGACTAGCGCCCACTCTTGGGAATGAGCAGTTCTTC	CASSSRLAPTLGNEQFF
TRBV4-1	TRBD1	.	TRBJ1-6	TGCGCCAGCAGCCTGGGACAGTATCCTCTAAATAATTCACCCCTCCACTTT	CASSLGQYPLNNSPLHF
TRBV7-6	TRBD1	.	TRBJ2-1	TGTGCCAGCAGCTTAAGGGACAGCCCCTACAATGAGCAGTTCTTC	CASSLRDSPYNEQFF
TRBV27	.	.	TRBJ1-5	TGTGCCAGCAGTTTCAGGGTAGGGAGCAATCAGCCCCAGCATTTT	CASSFRVGSNQPQHF
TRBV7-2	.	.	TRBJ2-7	TGTGCCAGCAGCTTAAGTTATAGTCCAACACTGGACAGATCATACGAGCAGTACTTC	CASSLSYSPTLDRSYEQYF
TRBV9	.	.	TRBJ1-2	TGTGCCAGCAGCGTAGAGAGTACTGGAGGCGGCTACACCTTC	CASSVESTGGGYTF
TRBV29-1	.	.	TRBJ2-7	TGCAGCGGGAAACAGGGTATAGAGCAGTACTTC	CSGKQGIEQYF
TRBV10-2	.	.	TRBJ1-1	TGCGCCAGCAGGGAACCCCGGGGGGGAGCTGGCACTGAAGCTTTCTTT	CASREPRGGAGTEAFF
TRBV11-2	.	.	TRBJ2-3	TGTGCCAGCAGCTTATTCGGCGGTTCAGATACGCAGTATTTT	CASSLFGGSDTQYF
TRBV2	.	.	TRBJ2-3	TGTGCCAGCAGTCACACAGATACGCAGTATTTT	CASSHTDTQYF
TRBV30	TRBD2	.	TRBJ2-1	TGTGCCTGGGCGGGACTACTAAGGAATGAGCAGTTCTTC	CAWAGLLRNEQFF
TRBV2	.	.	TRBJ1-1	TGTGCCAGCACCCAAAGTCAGGGTACCACTGAAGCTTTCTTT	CASTQSQGTTEAFF
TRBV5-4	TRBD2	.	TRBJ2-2	TGTGCCAGCAGCGCGGGACTAGCGTCTTCGGGCACCGGGGAGCTGTTTTTT	CASSAGLASSGTGELFF
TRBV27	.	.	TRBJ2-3	TGTGCCAGCAGTTTATCCCCTGGGCCTGATCGTGAGCAGTATTTT	CASSLSPGPDREQYF
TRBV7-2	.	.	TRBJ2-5	TGTGCCAGCAGCTTACGGGGTGATCAGACCCAGTACTTC	CASSLRGDQTQYF
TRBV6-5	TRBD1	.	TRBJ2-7	TGTGCCAGCAGTCTGACAGGGGCCGGGTCCTACGAGCAGTACTTC	CASSLTGAGSYEQYF
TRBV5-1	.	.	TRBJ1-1	TGCGCCAGCAGCTTGTTTCAGGTCTCGGCTGAAGCTTTCTTT	CASSLFQVSAEAFF
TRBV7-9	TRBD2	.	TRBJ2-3	TGTGCCAGCAGCTTAAGGGCGGGGGGGCAAACAGATACGCAGTATTTT	CASSLRAGGQTDTQYF
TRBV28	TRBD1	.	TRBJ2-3	TGTGCCAGCAGTTTAAGGACAGGCCCTAGCACAGATACGCAGTATTTT	CASSLRTGPSTDTQYF
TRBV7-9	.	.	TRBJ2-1	TGTGCCAGCAGCTCCGGACAGTTCTCCTACAATGAGCAGTTCTTC	CASSSGQFSYNEQFF
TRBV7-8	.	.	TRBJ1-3	TGTGCCAGCAGCTTTGTGTGGGGACACTCCTCTGGAAACACCATATATTTT	CASSFVWGHSSGNTIYF
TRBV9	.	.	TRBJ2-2	TGTGCCAGCAGCGACGAGCTAACCACGAACACCGGGGAGCTGTTTTTT	CASSDELTTNTGELFF
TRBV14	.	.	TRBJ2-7	TGTGCCAGCCGGGACACCAGCTCCTACGAGCAGTACTTC	CASRDTSSYEQYF
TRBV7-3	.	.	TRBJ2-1	TGTGCCAGCAGCCCCTATATGAGTCCATTTGAGCAGTTCTTC	CASSPYMSPFEQFF
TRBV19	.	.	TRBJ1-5	TGTGCCAGTAGTATCCGCGGGCCTGAAGCCAATCAGCCCCAGCATTTT	CASSIRGPEANQPQHF
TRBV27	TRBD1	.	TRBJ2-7	TGTGCCAGCGCGATATCGGGACAGGGGTCCTACGAGCAGTACTTC	CASAISGQGSYEQYF
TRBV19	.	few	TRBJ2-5	TGTGCCAGTAAGAGCCGGCAAGAGACCCAGTACTTC	CASKSRQETQYF
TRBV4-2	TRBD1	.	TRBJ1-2	TGTGCCAGCAGCCAAGCTACAGGGGCCAGGAACTATGGCTACACCTTC	CASSQATGARNYGYTF
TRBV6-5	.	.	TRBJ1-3	TGTGCCAGCAGGCCACAAATAATGGGCGGAAACACCATATATTTT	CASRPQIMGGNTIYF
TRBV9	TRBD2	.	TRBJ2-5	TGTGCCAGCAGCGCCCAGCGGGGGGTGGAAGAGACCCAGTACTTC	CASSAQRGVEETQYF
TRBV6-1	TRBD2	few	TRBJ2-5	TGTGCCAGCAGCGGACCCCCGAGCGGGAGCGAGACCCAGTACTTC	CASSGPPSGSETQYF
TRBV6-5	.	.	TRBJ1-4	TGTGCCAGCAGTTCAACGACAGGTGGGGAAAAACTGTTTTTT	CASSSTTGGEKLFF
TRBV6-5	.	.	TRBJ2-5	TGTGCCAGCAGCCCCGGGCTGGAGGGACAAGAGACCCAGTACTTC	CASSPGLEGQETQYF
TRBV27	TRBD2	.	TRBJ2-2	TGTGCCAGCAGCTCGATTAACGCGGGGGGGAGAGGGGAGCTGTTTTTT	CASSSINAGGRGELFF
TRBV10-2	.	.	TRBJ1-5	TGCGCCAGCAGTGAGTCAGTCGTGGGGGGGTCTAGGCAGCCCCAGCATTTT	CASSESVVGGSRQPQHF
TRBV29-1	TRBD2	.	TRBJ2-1	TGCAGCGCTAGCGGGAGAATCGATGAGCAGTTCTTC	CSASGRIDEQFF
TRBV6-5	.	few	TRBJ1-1	TGTGCCAGCAGTTACTCCCTCCTGCGACTTACTGAAGCTTTCTTT	CASSYSLLRLTEAFF
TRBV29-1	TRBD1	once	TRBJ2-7	TGCAGCGTTGAAGCCCTGGGACAGGGGGCTTCGTACGAGCAGTACTTC	CSVEALGQGASYEQYF
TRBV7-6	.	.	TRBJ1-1	TGTGCCAGCAGCCCGGGGGGGGAGGTTGTCACTGAAGCTTTCTTT	CASSPGGEVVTEAFF
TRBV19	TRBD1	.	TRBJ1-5	TGTGCCAGTAGCGGGACAGGGAGGAATCAGCCCCAGCATTTT	CASSGTGRNQPQHF
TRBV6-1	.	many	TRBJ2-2	TGTGCCAGCAGTGATGTTATCGCCGGGGAGCTGTTTTTT	CASSDVIAGELFF
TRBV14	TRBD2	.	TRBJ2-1	TGTGCCAGCAGCCTTGGACTAGCGGGCTACAATGAGCAGTTCTTC	CASSLGLAGYNEQFF
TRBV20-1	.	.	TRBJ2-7	TGCAGTGCCAATCTCCTACACGAGCAGTACTTC	CSANLLHEQYF
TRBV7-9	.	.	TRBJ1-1	TGTGCCAGCAGCCATCCCCGGGAGTACACTGAAGCTTTCTTT	CASSHPREYTEAFF
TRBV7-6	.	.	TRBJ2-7	TGTGCCAGCAGCTTAGGGGCAGGGTTGGACGAGCAGTACTTC	CASSLGAGLDEQYF